This T cell receptor (beta chain) comes out of a study of blood T cell repertoires in COVID-19. Per the original methods: Reference gene primer amplification yielded estimated nucleated cell counts. Produced via immunoSEQ multiplex PCR; TCRdb's table is partial and in-frame only. Clonal size and the V and J genes are those of that table, whereas D and trimming came from the DNA. The sample holds approximately 260,000 clones, roughly nine tenths seen once. On this clone: One junction end disagrees with the germline gene, perhaps due to a read error.

The source is a woman aged 55-69 years who had recovered from COVID-19. Sample: PBMCs or T cells enriched from blood (not recorded which).

CDR3: CARSQDLSGGGTDTQYF. The CDR3 nucleotides read TGCGCCCGCAGCCAAGATCTTAGCGGGGGGGGGACAGATACGCAGTATTTT. This chain joins TRBV4-1 and TRBJ2-3; 11 positions match TRBD2. The CDR3 totals 17 residues. CDR1 and CDR2 (germline): MGHRA, YSYEKL.